Below, one T cell receptor (beta chain) is given with its context. These data are taken from a study of shared T cell receptors in the human thymus. This CDR3 region has 17 residues. Trimming removed 2 bases from V and 5 bases from J, with 19 bases in between. From germline, CDR1 is MGHDK and CDR2 SYGVNS. Profiling relied on immunoSEQ multiplex PCR, and the TCRdb table lists in-frame clones only, not all of them. In the table there are some 760,000 clones, 70% to 90% of which are singletons. These data also featured in a second study, about human thymus T cells. That paper notes: Thymic and blood repertoires showed apparently biased V and J gene usage.

This TCR derives from a girl in the first two years of life with a congenital heart defect. The sequencing input was thymocytes. The J gene is TRBJ1-5, the V gene TRBV25-1, with D tentatively TRBD1 (6 bases). The CDR3 here is CASSESPPGHNDQPQHF. CDR3 bases: TGTGCCAGCAGTGAAAGCCCACCGGGACATAACGATCAGCCCCAGCATTTT.